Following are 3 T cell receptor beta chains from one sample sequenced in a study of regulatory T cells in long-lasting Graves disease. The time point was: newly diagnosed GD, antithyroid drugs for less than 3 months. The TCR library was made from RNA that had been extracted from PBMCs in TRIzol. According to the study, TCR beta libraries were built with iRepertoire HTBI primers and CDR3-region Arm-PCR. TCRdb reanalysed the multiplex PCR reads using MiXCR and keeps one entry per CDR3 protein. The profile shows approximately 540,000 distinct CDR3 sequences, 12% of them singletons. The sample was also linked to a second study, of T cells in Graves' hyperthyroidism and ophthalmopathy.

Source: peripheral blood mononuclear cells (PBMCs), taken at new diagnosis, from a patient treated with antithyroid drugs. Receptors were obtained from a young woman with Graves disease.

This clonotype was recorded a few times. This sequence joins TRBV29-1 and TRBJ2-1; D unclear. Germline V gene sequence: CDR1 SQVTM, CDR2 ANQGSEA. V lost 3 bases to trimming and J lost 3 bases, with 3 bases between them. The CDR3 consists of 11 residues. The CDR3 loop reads CSVDIYNEQFF. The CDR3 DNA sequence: TGCAGCGTTGATATCTACAATGAGCAGTTCTTC.

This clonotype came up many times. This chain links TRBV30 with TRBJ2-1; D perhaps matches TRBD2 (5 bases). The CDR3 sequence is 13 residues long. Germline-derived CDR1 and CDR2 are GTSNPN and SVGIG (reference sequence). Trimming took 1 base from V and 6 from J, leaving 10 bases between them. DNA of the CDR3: TGTGCCTGGAGTGACCAACTAGGCAATGAGCAGTTCTTC. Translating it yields CAWSDQLGNEQFF.

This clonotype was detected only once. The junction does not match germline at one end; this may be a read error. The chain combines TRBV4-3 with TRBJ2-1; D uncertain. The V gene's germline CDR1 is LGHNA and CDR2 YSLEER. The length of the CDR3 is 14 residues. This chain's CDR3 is CASSQDELYNEQSF. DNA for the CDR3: TGCGCCAGCAGCCAAGATGAACTCTACAATGAGCAGTCCTTC.